This section outlines one TCR beta chain sequence together with its context. As yet, its antigen is unknown. The sample belongs to a study of response to subunit inactivated influenza vaccine. Germline CDR1 is SGHTA and CDR2 is FQGNSA. This CDR3 comprises 15 residues. Losses at the gene ends were 5 bases for V and 1 base for J; bases not matched to a gene: 4. Regarding the study as a whole: Every seasonal influenza vaccination brings in few new T cells, the authors suggested.

TCRdb reprocessed the RT-PCR reads via MiXCR and lists one record per CDR3 protein. The data hold 560,000 or so distinct CDR3 sequences, with about 7.6% observed a single time. The V and J genes are TRBV7-2 and TRBJ2-2; 7 positions match TRBD1. The origin of this receptor is a man between 50 and 69 years old who received an inactivated influenza vaccine. Sequenced material: PBMCs from blood, taken 23 to 25 months after vaccination. In nucleotides, the CDR3 is TGTGCCAGCAGCACCCGACAGGGGAACACCGGGGAGCTGTTTTTT. It encodes CASSTRQGNTGELFF.